Reported below is one TCR beta chain. The antigen is undetermined. Pregnancy or lactation, uncontrolled infections and other autoimmune diseases were grounds for excluding patients. The diagnostic workup employed clinical symptoms, serum thyroxine, TRAb, thyroid ultrasound and orbital computed tomography. RNA transcripts were the template, and TCR beta CDR3 regions were amplified from them. HTBI primers were employed in first-round RT-PCR, then a second-round multiplex PCR followed. TCRdb re-derived calls from the multiplex PCR reads in MiXCR, one entry per CDR3 protein. The sample comprises some 1.1 million distinct CDR3 sequences, less than 45% of which are singletons, and around 10% rests with the top ten. This specimen belongs to a study of Graves' ophthalmopathy and Graves' hyperthyroidism. Study background: No ophthalmopathy within 18 months of follow-up signified stable hyperthyroidism.

The length of the CDR3 is 15 residues. The germline CDR1 and CDR2 sequences are DFQATT and SNEGSKA (reference sequence). Unmatched junction bases numbered 10, after V lost 5 bases and J lost 5 bases. Study-wide points: Blood shared most expanded thyroid clonotypes above 0.001 frequency.

Material for sequencing was peripheral blood or thyroid tissue (not recorded which). V and J are TRBV20-1 and TRBJ2-5; TRBD1 matches at 11 bases. This TCR came from an adult man with Graves' hyperthyroidism. CDR3 sequence reads: CSAAWGQGGRETQYF. For the CDR3, the DNA is TGCAGTGCTGCCTGGGGACAGGGGGGTAGGGAGACCCAGTACTTC.